Sequencing of this T cell receptor beta chain was carried out in a study of metastatic and nonmetastatic thyroid tumors (dated by TCRdb to 2018 to 2020). Some background on the complete study: For patients with malignant and with benign thyroid disease, the researchers compared repertoires between peripheral blood samples and tumor or nodule tissue samples. Here is what the overall study found, with its caveats: TCR beta diversity was reported as significantly higher in malignant tumors than in benign nodules, in both blood and tumor samples.

None of the patients had been given any treatment before thyroid surgery. Using T-cell receptor beta sequencing, the study looked back at clinical samples from patients collected from about 2011 to 2018. Including the terminal cysteine and phenylalanine, the CDR3 comprises 16 residues. The sequence is cut down to CDR3 DNA, 48 bases in frame from base 1. V is pruned by 3 bases and J by 4 bases, leaving 3 bases of the junction without a gene match. CDR1 and CDR2 (KGHDR, SFDVKD) derive from the germline V gene. This clone was picked up a small number of times. The target of this receptor is not known. No qualities accompany the bases; no much larger clone lies one base away. The library was generated by PCR. TCRdb records Illumina HiSeq 4000 as the sequencer. High-throughput sequencing was used to profile the CDR3 region of the TCR beta-chain in every patient. From the authors' description of their analysis: Drawing on CDR3 differences between clinicopathological groups, the researchers built a classifier meant to tell apart patients with distant-metastatic papillary thyroid cancer. The Shannon index was used to assess repertoire diversity, and the Morisita-Horn index was used to assess tumor-blood repertoire similarity. The raw public reads went through TCRdb reprocessing: fastp at Q25, MiXCR clone calling, in-frame beta chains kept. For this entry, the V and J calls and clone size follow TCRdb and not the study's own pipeline. In all, the sample holds about 22,000 clones, and about 40% of those were seen once. The top ten hold about a fifth of the sample.

Material: blood. This sequence uses TRBV24-1 and TRBJ2-1, with 12 bases aligning to TRBD2. This TCR was recovered from a male donor with papillary thyroid cancer or a benign thyroid nodule (not recorded which). Some clones in this sample may be carry-over from other donors' samples. The CDR3 sequence is CATSDLAGGLYNEQFF. The DNA is as follows: TGTGCCACCAGTGATCTAGCGGGGGGGCTTTACAATGAGCAGTTCTTC.